The present entry profiles one T cell receptor (beta chain) with its context. Its antigen has not been determined. One base away there is no much larger clone; base qualities are not given. Other DNA sequences in this sample translate to the same CDR3. Using the deep immunoSEQ assay, TCR CDR3 regions were amplified from genomic DNA by multiplex PCR. Extracted genomic DNA from each cell subset was distributed evenly across all wells of several immunoSEQ 96-well plates, and each plate was treated as a replicate. For sorted subsets, 150 to 250 ng of genomic DNA, equivalent to some 30,000 T cell genomes, went into each replicate PCR. Purified libraries were measured with a Qubit 3.0 fluorometer, size-checked on a Bioanalyzer 2100, and measured again with the KAPA Library Quantification kit. Every immunoSEQ 96-well plate was sequenced on a separate single-read 150-cycle Illumina NextSeq 550 flow cell. In the paper's pipeline: Because only junctional sequences without quality scores were contained in the immunoSEQ output, filtering matching that applied to full-length reads could not be performed. Sequences were annotated with PyIR, a Python wrapper for IgBLAST v1.9, and V/J genes and CDR3 were assigned using IMGT germline references. Any read was removed if the V/J assignment was weak (E-value above 1e-6), the CDR3 was missing, or the read contained stop codons, out-of-frame junctions, or ambiguous translated residues. A V3J clonotype was defined by an identical inferred V gene, J gene, and CDR3 amino acid sequence. Percentage overlap between repertoires was computed as shared unique clonotypes divided by the size of the smaller repertoire. Richness of each repertoire was evaluated using RTK rarefaction, the Chao1 estimator, and Recon v2.1 estimates of unobserved clonotypes. Generation probabilities for all TCRbeta clonotypes obtained by the gDNA method from a handful of donors were computed using OLGA. TCRdb took over this immuneACCESS table, retaining in-frame rearrangements with V and J assigned. Such tables are incomplete; in checked studies, under half of the missing clones stem from an unresolved V gene, and the remainder is unexplained. V and J calls and clone size are those listed in that table; D and trimming were worked out from the DNA. The sample table shows millions of clones, and about 95% are seen once. 0.85% to 1.3% of the sample is in the top ten clones.

This entry comes from a study of shared clonotypes between healthy human individuals (dated by TCRdb to between 2020 and 2021). The study in broad terms: A few men and two women, aged 18 to 49 years, made up the cohort. For each donor, three plates each were used for CD4 naive and CD4 memory, two plates were used for CD8 naive, and one plate was used for CD8 memory. Blood TCR repertoires of five healthy adults were deeply sequenced to estimate repertoire size and the extent of clonotype sharing between individuals. To increase sequencing depth and limit assay-specific biases, different laboratories used diverse techniques to prepare libraries and sequence TCR repertoires. Leukapheresis yielded between about 0.85 and 9 billion PBMCs per donor.

CD8 naive samples were CD45RO-negative cells positively selected for CCR7, giving a CD45RA+CCR7+ population that excluded TemRA cells. Donors were healthy HIV-negative adults with no recently reported acute infections or vaccinations. Every donor was a Caucasian adult living in Nashville, Tennessee, USA. After blood collection by leukapheresis, PBMCs were isolated using Ficoll-Histopaque density gradient centrifugation and then cryopreserved in the vapor phase of liquid nitrogen. Purity and quantity of every magnetically sorted T cell population were checked by analytical flow cytometry. From each sorted fraction, genomic DNA was isolated and quantified by UV absorbance on a Nanodrop 2000c. Summary of the overall study and its limitations: Higher generation probabilities were observed for clonotypes shared by all four sorted-subset donors than for non-shared clonotypes. Sampling was restricted to blood, and TCR repertoires in tissue are likely to differ from TCR repertoires in blood. Based on pairwise subsampling, the degree of clonotype sharing among donors was expected to be affected by sequencing depth. Naive subsets generally had larger estimated clonotype richness than memory subsets. Rarefaction of sorted-subset datasets indicated incomplete sequencing despite the large sequencing depth. Sharing across a few donors was observed for around 4.8% of naive CD4, under 4% of naive CD8, 2.3% of memory CD4, and roughly 0.4% of memory CD8 clonotypes. The genetic and exposure-history diversity represented was limited by the small number of donors.

The germline ends are 4 bases apart after V is trimmed by 6 bases and J by 4 bases. CDR1 and CDR2, looked up from the germline V gene (reference sequence), are MNHEY and SMNVEV. The CDR3 has 12 amino acids, counting the end cysteine and phenylalanine. Only the CDR3 DNA is retained, 36 bases long and in frame from the first base. The sample was naive CD8+ T cells sorted from blood. The sample's cell subset or site, from its label and the paper: CD45RA+CCR7+. This clonotype was sampled from a man aged 18 to 35 in good health. The receptor chain draws on TRBV27 and TRBJ1-6; there is no confident call for the D gene. CDR3 reads: CASSTYNSPLHF. The sequence in DNA is TGTGCCAGCAGCACGTATAATTCACCCCTCCACTTT.